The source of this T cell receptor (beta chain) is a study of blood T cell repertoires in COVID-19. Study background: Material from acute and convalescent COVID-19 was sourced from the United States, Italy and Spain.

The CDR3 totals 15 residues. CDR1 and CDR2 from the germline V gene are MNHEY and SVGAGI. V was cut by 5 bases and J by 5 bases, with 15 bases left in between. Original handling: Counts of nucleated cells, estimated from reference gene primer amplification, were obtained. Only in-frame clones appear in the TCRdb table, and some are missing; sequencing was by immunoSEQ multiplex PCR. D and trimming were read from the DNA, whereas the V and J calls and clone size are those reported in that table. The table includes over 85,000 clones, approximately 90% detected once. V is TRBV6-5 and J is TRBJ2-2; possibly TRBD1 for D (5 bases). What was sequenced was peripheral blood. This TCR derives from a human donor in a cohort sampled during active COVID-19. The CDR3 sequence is CASSRGKRQTGELFF. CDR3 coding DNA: TGTGCCAGCAGTAGGGGAAAAAGACAGACCGGGGAGCTGTTTTTT.